This T cell receptor beta chain was profiled in a study of cytomegalovirus exposure and HLA in healthy donors. V gave up 4 bases and J gave up 9 bases, with 13 bases separating them. The CDR3 contains 13 residues. Germline CDR1 is SGHAT and CDR2 is FQDESV (reference sequence). The PCR had 60 Vbeta and 13 Jbeta primers. The repertoire was sequenced with immunoSEQ multiplex PCR; TCRdb's copy has only in-frame clones and lacks some. This sample yields under 200,000 clones, of which less than 90% are seen a single time; approximately 4.1% belongs to the top ten. Only a few counts were recorded for this clone.

Sequenced material: PBMCs. The sequence came from a woman between 50 and 59 years old in good health and CMV-seropositive. This chain links TRBV11-1 with TRBJ2-1, with D tentatively TRBD2 (6 bases). The CDR3 protein is CASSSVSGVEQFF. The CDR3 region has the DNA TGTGCCAGCAGCTCGGTTTCGGGAGTTGAGCAGTTCTTC.